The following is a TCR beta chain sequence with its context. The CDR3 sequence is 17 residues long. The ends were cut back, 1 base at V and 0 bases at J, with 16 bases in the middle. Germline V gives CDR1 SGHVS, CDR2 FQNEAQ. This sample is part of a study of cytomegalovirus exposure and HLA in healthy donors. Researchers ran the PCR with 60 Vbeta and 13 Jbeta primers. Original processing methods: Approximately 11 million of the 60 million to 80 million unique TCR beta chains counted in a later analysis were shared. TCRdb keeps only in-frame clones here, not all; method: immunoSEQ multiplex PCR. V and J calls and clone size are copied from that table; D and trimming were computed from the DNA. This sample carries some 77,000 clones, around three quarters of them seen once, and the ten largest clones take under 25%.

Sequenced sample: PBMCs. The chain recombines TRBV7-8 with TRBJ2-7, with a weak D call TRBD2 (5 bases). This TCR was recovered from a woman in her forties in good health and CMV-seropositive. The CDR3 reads CASSLGLQRISSYEQYF. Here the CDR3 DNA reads TGTGCCAGCAGCTTAGGGCTTCAGCGGATAAGCTCCTACGAGCAGTACTTC.